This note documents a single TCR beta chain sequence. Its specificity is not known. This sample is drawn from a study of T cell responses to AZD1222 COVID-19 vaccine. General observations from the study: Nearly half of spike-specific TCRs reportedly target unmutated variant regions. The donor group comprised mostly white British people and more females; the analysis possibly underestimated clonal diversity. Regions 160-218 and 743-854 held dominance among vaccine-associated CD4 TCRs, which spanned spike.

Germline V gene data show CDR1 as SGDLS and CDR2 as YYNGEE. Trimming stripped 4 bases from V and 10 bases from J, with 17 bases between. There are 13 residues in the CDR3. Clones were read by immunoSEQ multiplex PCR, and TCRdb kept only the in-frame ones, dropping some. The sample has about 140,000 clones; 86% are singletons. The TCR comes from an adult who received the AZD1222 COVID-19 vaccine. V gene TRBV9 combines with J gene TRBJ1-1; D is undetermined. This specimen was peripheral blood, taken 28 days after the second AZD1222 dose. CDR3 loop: CASSPSSVIAAFF. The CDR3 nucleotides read TGTGCCAGCAGCCCCTCATCGGTCATAGCAGCTTTCTTT.